This T cell receptor (beta chain) was profiled in a study of cytomegalovirus exposure and HLA in healthy donors. Study-level results: The investigators catalogued some 160 TCR beta chains as cytomegalovirus-associated.

TCRdb's copy holds only in-frame clones and misses some; the assay was immunoSEQ multiplex PCR. The sample includes around 400,000 clones, roughly 85% seen only once; the top ten take approximately 0.8%. Donors came from a validation cohort of over a hundred subjects, distinct from the first 666-subject cohort. As regards this clone: Its specificity is not known.

Germline V gene lookup returns CDR1 SGHDT and CDR2 YYEEEE. V was pared by 5 bases and J by 3 bases, with 1 base of the junction left unmatched. CDR3 length: 13 amino acids. The clonotype was recovered from a woman younger than 30 in good health and CMV-seronegative. Material for sequencing was PBMCs. This rearrangement joins TRBV5-6 to TRBJ2-1; 8 positions match TRBD1. The CDR3 sequence is CASRTGVYNEQFF. CDR3 in DNA: TGTGCCAGCAGGACAGGGGTCTACAATGAGCAGTTCTTC.